One sample yielded the 17 T cell receptor beta chains listed below, sequenced in a study of cytomegalovirus exposure and HLA in healthy donors. The PCR used 60 Vbeta and 13 Jbeta primers. The data were produced by immunoSEQ multiplex PCR, yet TCRdb's version contains in-frame clones alone and is incomplete. The repertoire includes fewer than 200,000 clones, around 64% of them detected once, and about 2.7% sits in the top ten. What was sequenced was PBMCs. Receptor source: a woman younger than 45 in good health and CMV-seronegative.

The V and J genes are TRBV4-3 and TRBJ1-4; 9 bases are a match to TRBD1. CDR1 is LGHNA, CDR2 YSLEER, per germline. V was pared by 0 bases and J by 8 bases, with 4 bases of the junction left unmatched. The CDR3 spans 15 residues. Here the CDR3 reads CASSQDRTGEEKLFF. In DNA, the CDR3 is TGCGCCAGCAGCCAAGACCGGACAGGGGAAGAAAAACTGTTTTTT.

V gene TRBV7-9 combines with J gene TRBJ2-2; 7 positions match TRBD1. The CDR3 length is 15 residues. V trimming: 5 bases; J trimming: 5 bases; junction bases outside the gene matches: 8. Germline CDR1 and CDR2: SEHNR and FQNEAQ (reference sequence). The CDR3 nucleotides are TGTGCCAGCAGCCAAGACAGGGATGGAACCGGGGAGCTGTTTTTT. Translating gives CASSQDRDGTGELFF.

CDR3 in DNA: TGTGCCAGCATGGAAGGCAGGCGCGCAGATACGCAGTATTTT. Encoded protein: CASMEGRRADTQYF. The gene calls are TRBV6-1 and TRBJ2-3; D call uncertain. Trimming left V 7 bases short and J 4 bases short, with 15 bases between. Germline loops: CDR1 MNHNS, CDR2 SASEGT. The CDR3 covers 14 residues.

The V and J genes are TRBV28 and TRBJ2-7; TRBD1 is a possible D gene (6 bases). The germline V and J ends were trimmed by 1 base and 6 bases, with 13 bases remaining between them. In germline, CDR1 is MDHEN, CDR2 SYDVKM. This CDR3 spans 14 amino acids. CDR3 loop: CASSLSGQWTEQYF. The CDR3 DNA is TGTGCCAGCAGTTTATCAGGACAGTGGACCGAGCAGTACTTC.

The chain uses TRBV28 and TRBJ2-7; 9 bases are a match to TRBD1. Germline trimming cut 4 bases from V and 6 bases from J; bases unmatched to any gene: 22. The CDR3 sequence is 19 residues long. CDR1 and CDR2 from the germline V gene are MDHEN and SYDVKM. This CDR3 is CASSYRGLEPPTPPGEQYF. The CDR3, as DNA: TGTGCCAGCAGTTACAGGGGGCTGGAGCCCCCTACTCCCCCCGGCGAGCAGTACTTC.

The chain recombines TRBV28 with TRBJ2-7; 10 bases match TRBD2. CDR1 is MDHEN, CDR2 SYDVKM, per germline. The trim removed 6 bases at V and 9 bases at J, leaving 2 bases unmatched. The CDR3 consists of 11 residues. The CDR3, as DNA: TGTGCCAGCAGCACTAGCGGGGCGCAGTACTTC. Its protein product is CASSTSGAQYF.

This chain connects TRBV4-1 to TRBJ1-6; TRBD1 aligns across 9 bases. Germline V lookup: CDR1 MGHRA, CDR2 YSYEKL. V trimming: 4 bases; J trimming: 5 bases; junction bases outside the gene matches: 6. The CDR3 sequence is 16 residues long. DNA for the CDR3: TGCGCCAGCAGCCGAGGGACAGGGAGGCATAATTCACCCCTCCACTTT. Translating it yields CASSRGTGRHNSPLHF.

The chain combines TRBV5-4 with TRBJ2-3; TRBD2 matches at 7 bases. The trim removed 2 bases at V and 4 bases at J, leaving 7 bases unmatched. CDR1 and CDR2 (germline): SGHNT, YYREEE (reference sequence). The CDR3 consists of 15 residues. CDR3: CASSLAGRTPDTQYF. CDR3 nucleotide sequence: TGTGCCAGCAGCTTAGCGGGACGCACGCCAGATACGCAGTATTTT.

The V and J genes are TRBV5-6 and TRBJ2-5; 7 bases map to TRBD1. The J call may be in error: the DNA end matches TRBJ2-7 better. Germline V gene data show CDR1 as SGHDT and CDR2 as YYEEEE. This CDR3 has 14 amino acids. The DNA of the CDR3 is TGTGCCAGCAGCCTTCCGGGACAGAACTACGAGCAGTACTTC. Translating it yields CASSLPGQNYEQYF.

The chain couples TRBV27 to TRBJ2-3; 14 bases are a match to TRBD2. Trimming took 10 bases from V and 2 from J; bases not matched to a gene: 11. CDR3 length: 17 residues. Looked up from germline, CDR1 is MNHEY and CDR2 is SMNVEV (reference sequence). CDR3 in DNA: TGTGCCACCACAGGACTAGCGGGGGGCCAAAACACAGATACGCAGTATTTT. Residues: CATTGLAGGQNTDTQYF.

V and J are TRBV7-2 and TRBJ2-3, with D perhaps matching TRBD2 (5 bases). V was cut by 5 bases and J by 2 bases, with 14 bases left in between. Germline V lookup: CDR1 SGHTA, CDR2 FQGNSA. This CDR3 is built from 15 residues. The CDR3 is CASSTLRGATDTQYF. DNA of the CDR3: TGTGCCAGCAGCACCCTTCGGGGAGCCACAGATACGCAGTATTTT.

The genes are TRBV2 and TRBJ2-1, with TRBD2 as a possible D gene (5 bases). The V gene's germline CDR1 is SNHLY and CDR2 FYNNEI. The CDR3 covers 14 residues. Trimming removed 8 bases at V and 0 bases at J, with 11 bases between. The CDR3 loop is CASHQTNSYNEQFF. CDR3 nucleotide sequence: TGTGCCAGCCACCAGACTAACTCCTACAATGAGCAGTTCTTC.

A note on this clone: One junction end does not reproduce the germline sequence, and a read error may be involved. The CDR3 spells CASSPLPLPGQENYGQYF. CDR3 nucleotide sequence: TGTGCCAGCTCACCACTCCCTCTACCGGGACAGGAGAACTACGGGCAGTACTTC. The chain is built from TRBV18 and TRBJ2-7, with 8 bases matching TRBD1. Germline-derived CDR1 and CDR2 are KGHSH and LQKENI. The CDR3 loop spans 18 amino acids.

For the CDR3, the DNA is TGTGCCAGCAGGAGTAATGAAAAACTGTTTTTT. It specifies CASRSNEKLFF. The rearrangement uses TRBV7-8 and TRBJ1-4; D is unclear. Trimming left V 6 bases short and J 4 bases short, with 3 bases between. This CDR3 is 11 amino acids long. Per germline, CDR1 SGHVS and CDR2 FQNEAQ. Complete variable domain (other parts from reference TRBV7-8 and TRBJ1-4): GAGVSQSPRYKVAKRGQDVALRCDPISGHVSLFWYQQALGQGPEFLTYFQNEAQLDKSGLPSDRFFAERPEGSVSTLKIQRTQQEDSAVYLCASRSNEKLFFGSGTQLSVL.

V is TRBV7-9 and J is TRBJ1-2; D not certain. The V and J ends lost 2 bases and 7 bases respectively, with 11 bases between them. The CDR3 covers 13 residues. CDR1 is SEHNR and CDR2 is FQNEAQ in the germline V gene (reference sequence). The CDR3 sequence is CASSLFLPGGYTF. The CDR3 coding sequence is TGTGCCAGCAGCTTATTCCTTCCCGGTGGCTACACCTTC.

The chain employs TRBV19 and TRBJ2-1; D might be TRBD1 (7 bases). Germline CDR1 and CDR2: LNHDA and SQIVND (reference sequence). The V gene lost 5 bases and the J gene lost 0 bases, with 11 bases spanning the gap. The CDR3 contains 15 residues. The CDR3 DNA reads as TGTGCCAGTAGTCTCCAGGGGGGCTCCTACAATGAGCAGTTCTTC. This gives the protein CASSLQGGSYNEQFF. The full variable domain, its missing parts supplied by reference TRBV19 and TRBJ2-1, is DGGITQSPKYLFRKEGQNVTLSCEQNLNHDAMYWYRQDPGQGLRLIYYSQIVNDFQKGDIAEGYSVSREKKESFPLTVTSAQKNPTAFYLCASSLQGGSYNEQFFGPGTRLTVL.

This rearrangement joins TRBV28 to TRBJ1-1, with no clear D. Germline-derived CDR1 and CDR2 are MDHEN and SYDVKM. Trimming pared 3 bases from V and 5 bases from J, leaving 16 bases between. This CDR3 is built from 15 residues. The CDR3 reads CASSLLANRETEAFF. DNA of the CDR3: TGTGCCAGCAGTTTGTTAGCGAATAGGGAGACTGAAGCTTTCTTT.